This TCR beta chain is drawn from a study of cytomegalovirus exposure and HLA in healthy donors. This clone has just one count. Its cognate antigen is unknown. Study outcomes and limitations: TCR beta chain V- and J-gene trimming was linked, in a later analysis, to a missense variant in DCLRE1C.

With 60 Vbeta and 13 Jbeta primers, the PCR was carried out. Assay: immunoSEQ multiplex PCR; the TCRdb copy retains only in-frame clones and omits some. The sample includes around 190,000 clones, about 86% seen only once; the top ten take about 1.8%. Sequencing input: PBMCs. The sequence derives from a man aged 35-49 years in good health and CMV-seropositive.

CDR3 amino acids: CASSGPGGGQPQHF. The CDR3 coding sequence is TGTGCCAGCAGTGGGCCAGGGGGAGGCCAGCCCCAGCATTTT. V gene TRBV6-1 combines with J gene TRBJ1-5; 7 positions match TRBD1. Unmatched junction bases numbered 7, after V lost 4 bases and J lost 7 bases. The CDR3 is 14 residues long. CDR1 is MNHNS, CDR2 SASEGT, per germline.